This TCR beta chain originates from a study of T cell responses to AZD1222 COVID-19 vaccine. Study-wide results and limits: Increased Spike-specific TCR breadth and depth were observed after two AZD1222 doses.

The method was immunoSEQ multiplex PCR; TCRdb's version includes in-frame clones alone and lacks a portion of them. The sample lists roughly 150,000 clones, 90% to 95% occurring once. A note on this clone: Its antigen remains unidentified.

Trimming removed 5 bases from V and 6 bases from J, with 13 bases in between. Germline assignment: CDR1 SEHNR and CDR2 FQNEAQ (reference sequence). The CDR3 extends over 13 amino acids. This clonotype was obtained from an adult who received the AZD1222 COVID-19 vaccine. J is TRBJ1-2 and V is TRBV7-9, with a weak D call TRBD1 (5 bases). The sample consisted of peripheral blood, taken 28 days after the second AZD1222 dose. The CDR3 loop reads CASSPRDGDGYTF. The CDR3 coding sequence is TGTGCCAGCAGCCCCCGGGACGGGGATGGCTACACCTTC.